A single sample is the source of the 18 T cell receptor beta chains below, sequenced in a study of T cell repertoires in cytomegalovirus infection (dated by TCRdb to the late 2010s). These receptors are not linked to any known antigen. The sample's treatment or condition label is to be understood as: in vitro stimulation with specific CMV peptide epitopes to enrich CMV-specific T cells. For sequencing, an Illumina HiSeq 1500 was employed. The public reads were run again by TCRdb, first through fastp at Q25 and then through MiXCR, and only productive beta chains were kept. Duplicate CDR3 protein sequences are folded into a single record with the most common DNA and genes. This sample gives roughly 730,000 distinct CDR3 sequences in total; around a third of them show up just once. The top ten hold about 20% of the sample. The input for sequencing was cultured PBMCs, taken from culture after CMV antigen stimulation. These receptors were collected from a human donor in good health (CMV status not recorded). Some clones in this sample may be carry-over from other donors' samples.

The V and J genes are TRBV7-8 and TRBJ2-7, with unresolved D. The CDR3 is 15 residues long. Germline V CDR1 and CDR2: SGHVS, FQNEAQ. Trimming pared 0 bases from V and 3 bases from J, leaving 12 bases between. As DNA, the CDR3 is TGTGCCAGCAGCTTAGCTCCCGGCAGATACTACGAGCAGTACTTC. Translation: CASSLAPGRYYEQYF.

This clonotype was counted only a few times. The chain employs TRBV6-6 and TRBJ2-1, with D maybe TRBD1 (6 bases). V lost 2 bases and J lost 2, with 7 bases in between. Germline V gene data show CDR1 as MNHNY and CDR2 as SVGAGI (reference sequence). The CDR3 covers 14 residues. CDR3 sequence (DNA): TGTGCCAGCAGTTACGGGACACCCTACAATGAGCAGTTCTTC. As protein: CASSYGTPYNEQFF.

The chain is built from TRBV20-1 and TRBJ2-3, with D perhaps TRBD2 (5 bases). Trimming cost V 5 bases and J 1 base, with 10 bases left between them. Germline-derived CDR1 and CDR2 are DFQATT and SNEGSKA (reference sequence). CDR3 length: 13 amino acids. The CDR3: CSAGLSGTDTQYF. CDR3 nucleotide sequence: TGCAGTGCTGGACTGAGCGGCACAGATACGCAGTATTTT.

The chain recombines TRBV9 with TRBJ2-3; 11 nucleotides match TRBD2. The CDR3 consists of 17 residues. V gave up 4 bases and J gave up 5 bases; unmatched junction bases: 12. Germline CDR1 is SGDLS and CDR2 is YYNGEE. CDR3 region: CASSPLPPGTSGDTQYF. CDR3 bases: TGTGCCAGCAGCCCCCTCCCCCCCGGGACTAGCGGAGATACGCAGTATTTT.

The genes are TRBV20-1 and TRBJ2-3, with a weak D call TRBD2 (6 bases). There are 16 residues in the CDR3. Germline CDR1 is DFQATT and CDR2 is SNEGSKA (reference sequence). Trimming pared 0 bases from V and 1 base from J, leaving 14 bases between. CDR3 nucleotides: TGCAGTGCTAGAGAAACCACGTGGGGGGGCACAGATACGCAGTATTTT. Its translation: CSARETTWGGTDTQYF.

This clonotype has only a few counts. The CDR3 here is CASSYEWGNNSPLHF. In DNA, the CDR3 is TGTGCCAGCAGTTACGAATGGGGAAATAATTCACCCCTCCACTTT. J is TRBJ1-6 and V is TRBV6-6; D gene unclear. Germline CDR1 and CDR2: MNHNY and SVGAGI (reference sequence). Trimming took 2 bases from V and 5 from J, leaving 10 bases between them. The length of the CDR3 is 15 residues.

This clonotype was observed once. The V gene is TRBV7-2, the J gene TRBJ2-3, with a possible D match to TRBD2 (6 bases). The CDR3 runs to 17 residues. Trimming cost V 1 base and J 0 bases, with 14 bases left between them. Germline V gene data show CDR1 as SGHTA and CDR2 as FQGNSA. The CDR3 coding sequence is TGTGCCAGCAGCTTAGATGGGGCGGGACCAAGCACAGATACGCAGTATTTT. This translates into CASSLDGAGPSTDTQYF.

This clonotype has a handful of counts. J is TRBJ2-5 and V is TRBV19; a possible D gene is TRBD1 (5 bases). This CDR3 is built from 15 residues. The germline V gene has CDR1 LNHDA and CDR2 SQIVND (reference sequence). The germline V and J ends were trimmed by 5 bases and 6 bases, with 19 bases remaining between them. Written as DNA, the CDR3 is TGTGCCAGTAGTCTCCCCCCAGGGCAAGGAAAGACCCAGTACTTC. Translated, it gives CASSLPPGQGKTQYF. Based on the CDR3 plus reference TRBV19 and TRBJ2-5, the full variable domain is DGGITQSPKYLFRKEGQNVTLSCEQNLNHDAMYWYRQDPGQGLRLIYYSQIVNDFQKGDIAEGYSVSREKKESFPLTVTSAQKNPTAFYLCASSLPPGQGKTQYFGPGTRLLVL.

This clonotype was found a few times. The genes are TRBV7-9 and TRBJ1-2, with D unresolved. Looked up from germline, CDR1 is SEHNR and CDR2 is FQNEAQ (reference sequence). V lost 3 bases to trimming and J lost 0 bases, with 11 bases between them. The CDR3 is made up of 15 amino acids. CDR3 protein: CASSFYDTSNYGYTF. The CDR3 nucleotides are TGTGCCAGCAGCTTTTATGATACGTCTAACTATGGCTACACCTTC.

V and J are TRBV28 and TRBJ2-7; possibly TRBD1 for D (6 bases). Trimming took off 6 bases at V and 7 bases at J, with 13 bases between the two ends. Germline CDR1 and CDR2: MDHEN and SYDVKM. The CDR3 covers 12 residues. As DNA, the CDR3 is TGTGCCAGCAGCAGTCAGGGGTTAGAGCAGTACTTC. Translation gives CASSSQGLEQYF.

For this clonotype: This may be a read error, as it is one base from a much larger clone. The J gene is TRBJ2-3, the V gene TRBV6-2 or TRBV6-3; D gene ambiguous. V dropped 6 bases and J dropped 5 bases, with 9 bases sitting between them. The CDR3 runs 12 residues. In germline, CDR1 is MNHEY, CDR2 SVGEGT. The CDR3 loop is CASSYREDTQYF. CDR3 in DNA: TGTGCCAGCAGCTACCGAGAAGATACGCAGTATTTT.

The CDR3 region has the DNA TGTGCCATCAGAGAGGCGGCCGAGGGGGAGACCCAGTACTTC. It encodes CAIREAAEGETQYF. J is TRBJ2-5 and V is TRBV10-3; D tentatively reads TRBD1 or TRBD2 (5 bases each). The CDR3 length is 14 residues. The germline CDR1 and CDR2 sequences are ENHRY and SYGVKD. Trimming stripped 6 bases from V and 5 bases from J, with 16 bases between.

There are a few counts of this clonotype. This chain joins TRBV7-9 and TRBJ1-6; no clear D gene. Trimming stripped 7 bases from V and 0 bases from J, with 10 bases between. The CDR3 length is 15 residues. Per the germline V gene, CDR1 is SEHNR and CDR2 is FQNEAQ (reference sequence). The CDR3 is CASTFLGSYNSPLHF. CDR3 sequence (DNA): TGTGCCAGCACCTTTTTGGGCTCCTATAATTCACCCCTCCACTTT.

The V call is TRBV18, the J call TRBJ1-1; perhaps TRBD1 as D (5 bases). CDR3 size: 13 residues. Trimming took 3 bases from V and 6 from J, leaving 11 bases between them. Germline CDR1 is KGHSH and CDR2 is LQKENI. CDR3 region: CASSPGRRAEAFF. DNA for the CDR3: TGTGCCAGCTCACCGGGGCGGCGGGCTGAAGCTTTCTTT.

This clonotype was picked up a small number of times. The chain joins TRBV2 to TRBJ2-7; D may correspond to TRBD1 or TRBD2 (5 bases each). V shed 7 bases and J shed 2 bases, with 18 bases lying between them. Germline CDR1 reads SNHLY; CDR2 reads FYNNEI. The CDR3 length is 15 residues. CDR3 residues: CASTGDRGSTYEQYF. CDR3 DNA sequence: TGTGCCAGCACCGGGGACCGAGGCTCCACCTACGAGCAGTACTTC.

This rearrangement joins TRBV11-2 to TRBJ2-2; perhaps TRBD1 as D (6 bases). Germline V gene lookup returns CDR1 SGHAT and CDR2 FQNNGV. CDR3 length: 17 residues. Trimming shortened V by 3 bases and J by 0 bases, and 14 bases separated the two germline ends. The CDR3 loop reads CASSFRTAISNTGELFF. CDR3 nucleotide sequence: TGTGCCAGCAGCTTCCGGACAGCGATCTCGAACACCGGGGAGCTGTTTTTT.

This clonotype was counted ten times or more. The gene calls are TRBV12-3 or TRBV12-4 and TRBJ1-1; TRBD1 is a possible D gene (6 bases). This CDR3 is 12 amino acids long. The V gene lost 5 bases and the J gene lost 4 bases, with 8 bases spanning the gap. The CDR3 DNA reads TGTGCCAGCAGTCCAGGGGCCACTGAAGCTTTCTTT. Its protein is CASSPGATEAFF.

The chain has TRBV7-9 and TRBJ2-1; 9 nucleotides line up with TRBD2. Germline V gene data show CDR1 as SEHNR and CDR2 as FQNEAQ (reference sequence). V lost 6 bases and J lost 6; bases outside the gene matches: 15. The CDR3 contains 17 residues. The CDR3 here is CASRSNPRTSERNEQFF. In DNA form, the CDR3 reads TGTGCCAGCAGAAGTAATCCTCGGACTAGCGAACGCAATGAGCAGTTCTTC.